This T cell receptor beta chain was recovered during a study of blood T cell repertoires in COVID-19. Study-wide background: Samples representing acute and convalescent COVID-19 were sourced from the United States, Italy and Spain. Sources were T cells, B-cell-depleted T cells, or PBMCs; the material itself was cDNA or gDNA.

TCRdb's copy holds only in-frame clones and misses some; the assay was immunoSEQ multiplex PCR. This sample has approximately 250,000 clones; 80% to 90% occur once, and the top ten carry 2% to 2.5%. V lost 5 bases and J 4 bases, leaving 7 bases between the germline ends. CDR1 is KGHDR, CDR2 SFDVKD, per germline. There are 13 residues in the CDR3. Sequenced: peripheral blood. The source is a man aged 40-50 years who had recovered from COVID-19. The genes are TRBV24-1 and TRBJ2-2; D gene unclear. This CDR3 reads CATSVQVTGELFF. CDR3 in DNA: TGTGCCACCAGTGTTCAGGTCACCGGGGAGCTGTTTTTT.